The 9 T cell receptor beta chains below all came from one sample that was sequenced in a study of blood T cells in healthy people across ages. The authors ran a second PCR of roughly 6 to 12 cycles using a sample-barcoded 5' primer and a J-beta primer mix. TCRdb independently ran MiXCR on the 5' RACE reads; one entry per CDR3 protein. Seen here are approximately 320,000 distinct CDR3 sequences, roughly a quarter observed once, and the top ten hold roughly 30%. The specimen sequenced was blood. The source of these receptors is a woman aged 70-85 years in good health.

This rearrangement joins TRBV5-1 to TRBJ2-2, with D perhaps matching TRBD2 (6 bases). The CDR3 covers 15 residues. The V end was cut by 3 bases, the J end by 6 bases, with 15 bases between. Germline V lookup: CDR1 SGHRS, CDR2 YFSETQ. CDR3 in DNA: TGCGCCAGCAGCTCGACGGCAGGGAGGTCCGGGGAGCTGTTTTTT. Translation: CASSSTAGRSGELFF.

This clonotype was counted only a few times. The chain links TRBV14 to TRBJ2-3; no definite D call. Between the trimmed V and J ends, which lost 0 bases and 5 bases, there was a span of 15 bases. This CDR3 spans 16 amino acids. Germline V CDR1 and CDR2: SGHDN, FVKESK. The CDR3 DNA reads TGTGCCAGCAGCCAAGATTTAAAAGGGAAGGGAGATACGCAGTATTTT. Protein: CASSQDLKGKGDTQYF.

V gene TRBV2 combines with J gene TRBJ2-7; unclear D gene. The CDR3 spans 12 residues. The germline CDR1 and CDR2 sequences are SNHLY and FYNNEI. Trimming left V 6 bases short and J 3 bases short, with 9 bases between. CDR3: CASRAGNYEQYF. In DNA, the CDR3 is TGTGCCAGCAGAGCCGGTAACTACGAGCAGTACTTC.

This clonotype was found many times. The genes are TRBV29-1 and TRBJ2-7, with D tentatively TRBD1 (6 bases). V shed 6 bases and J shed 3 bases, with 15 bases lying between them. This CDR3 region has 13 residues. Germline-derived CDR1 and CDR2 are SQVTM and ANQGSEA. In nucleotides, the CDR3 is TGCAGCGTACACAAGACAGGTAGCTACGAGCAGTACTTC. It translates to CSVHKTGSYEQYF.

The chain joins TRBV29-1 to TRBJ2-7; TRBD1 agrees at 12 bases. This CDR3 comprises 14 residues. Trimming took 1 base from V and 6 from J; bases not matched to a gene: 4. Germline V CDR1 and CDR2: SQVTM, ANQGSEA. In DNA form, the CDR3 reads TGCAGCGTTGAAGGGGGACAGGGGGCGACCGAGCAGTACTTC. This sequence encodes CSVEGGQGATEQYF.

The V gene is TRBV6-5, the J gene TRBJ1-5; tentatively, D is TRBD1 (5 bases). V was clipped by 0 bases and J by 0 bases, with 12 bases between them. The CDR3 has 17 residues. CDR1 is MNHEY and CDR2 is SVGAGI in the germline V gene. Here the CDR3 reads CASSYSGPNSSNQPQHF. The DNA of the CDR3 is TGTGCCAGCAGTTACTCGGGACCGAATTCTAGCAATCAGCCCCAGCATTTT.

With respect to this clonotype: Relative to the germline gene, one junction end is altered; a read error may explain this. J is TRBJ1-2 and V is TRBV20-1; D gene uncertain. CDR3 length: 11 amino acids. The germline CDR1 and CDR2 sequences are DFQATT and SNEGSKA (reference sequence). CDR3 nucleotides: TGCAGCGCTAGTAATGGACTCGGCTACACCTTC. Its protein product is CSASNGLGYTF.

The table lists this clonotype with many counts. The V gene is TRBV11-2, the J gene TRBJ2-1; 7 nucleotides align to TRBD2. The CDR3 covers 15 residues. In germline, CDR1 is SGHAT, CDR2 FQNNGV. V dropped 4 bases and J dropped 7; count of bases not matched to a gene: 10. The CDR3 DNA is TGTGCCAGCAGCTGGGAGGCGAGCGGGATAAATGAGCAGTTCTTC. Amino acid sequence: CASSWEASGINEQFF.

This chain connects TRBV11-1 to TRBJ2-7; D unresolved. Between the trimmed V and J ends, which lost 2 bases and 2 bases, there was a span of 10 bases. The germline V gene encodes CDR1 SGHAT and CDR2 FQDESV (reference sequence). This CDR3 spans 14 amino acids. In DNA form, the CDR3 reads TGTGCCAGCAGCTTACAACTACAGACCTACGAGCAGTACTTC. Residues: CASSLQLQTYEQYF.